The 21 T cell receptor beta chains below all came from one sample that was sequenced in a study of Ad26.COV2.S vaccination and SARS-CoV-2 variants. TCRdb keeps only in-frame clones here, not all; method: immunoSEQ multiplex PCR. The sample yields 400,000 to 500,000 clones, roughly nine tenths seen once. As for treatment: some 19 received Ad26.COV2.S at low or high dose, single or two shots; 5 received placebo; per-sample allocation not given. Each sample was drawn 63 days after the first injection (of vaccine or placebo). The sequences come from peripheral blood, collected in a trial of Ad26.COV2.S vaccine versus placebo. These receptors were obtained from a person aged 18 to 65 who received the Ad26.COV2.S COVID-19 vaccine or a placebo.

This chain joins TRBV9 and TRBJ2-2; unclear D gene. CDR1 and CDR2 (germline): SGDLS, YYNGEE. The CDR3 covers 12 residues. V shed 4 bases and J shed 6 bases, with 7 bases lying between them. The CDR3 region has the DNA TGTGCCAGCAGCCTGCAGGCCGGGGAGCTGTTTTTT. Translated: CASSLQAGELFF. The full variable domain, with the rest looked up from reference TRBV9 and TRBJ2-2, is DSGVTQTPKHLITATGQRVTLRCSPRSGDLSVYWYQQSLDQGLQFLIQYYNGEERAKGNILERFSAQQFPDLHSELNLSSLELGDSALYFCASSLQAGELFFGEGSRLTVL.

This chain uses TRBV6-2 or TRBV6-3 with TRBJ1-2, with a tentative D call TRBD1 (5 bases). Germline CDR1 and CDR2: MNHEY and SVGEGT. This CDR3 is built from 14 residues. The V gene lost 4 bases and the J gene lost 3 bases, with 12 bases spanning the gap. CDR3 sequence reads: CASSSWGRYYGYTF. The CDR3 bases are TGTGCCAGCAGTTCCTGGGGCCGGTACTATGGCTACACCTTC.

The V and J genes are TRBV5-1 and TRBJ1-1, with D uncertain. Germline V gene data show CDR1 as SGHRS and CDR2 as YFSETQ. The CDR3 totals 12 residues. Between the trimmed V and J ends, which lost 6 bases and 12 bases, there was a span of 18 bases. The CDR3 nucleotides are TGCGCCAGCACCCAGGAGGGCGGCTATCCTTTCTTT. The encoded protein is CASTQEGGYPFF.

The J gene is TRBJ2-1, the V gene TRBV2, with TRBD2 identical over 7 bases. V shed 4 bases and J 11 bases; nucleotides not matched to a gene: 11. This CDR3 is 14 amino acids long. CDR1 is SNHLY, CDR2 FYNNEI, per germline. This CDR3 is CASSVVRWGGKQFF. The CDR3 bases are TGTGCCAGCAGTGTAGTAAGGTGGGGGGGGAAGCAGTTCTTC.

The V gene is TRBV15, the J gene TRBJ2-3; D remains unclear. This CDR3 is 14 amino acids long. V was pared by 0 bases and J by 6 bases, with 10 bases between. CDR1 LNHNV and CDR2 YYDKDF come from the germline V gene (reference sequence). The CDR3 coding sequence is TGTGCCACCAGCAGAGATCCCCATACGGATACGCAGTATTTT. Translating gives CATSRDPHTDTQYF.

V gene TRBV5-1 combines with J gene TRBJ2-7, with D uncertain. The germline V gene encodes CDR1 SGHRS and CDR2 YFSETQ. This CDR3 is 9 amino acids long. The V end lost 5 bases, the J end lost 6 bases, and 3 bases lay between the germline ends. CDR3 protein: CASRGEQYV. The CDR3 nucleotides read TGCGCCAGCAGGGGCGAGCAGTACGTC.

Comment on this clone: Other DNA sequences in the same sample also yield this CDR3. The chain joins TRBV9 to TRBJ2-2, with D uncertain. The germline V gene has CDR1 SGDLS and CDR2 YYNGEE. V lost 2 bases, J lost 3 bases, and 2 bases lay in between. CDR3 length equals 12 residues. The CDR3 sequence is CASSVDTGELFF. For the CDR3, the DNA is TGTGCCAGCAGCGTCGACACCGGGGAGCTGTTTTTT.

A few counts support this clone. The V call is TRBV3-1 (or the pseudogene TRBV3-2), the J call TRBJ1-1; possible D gene TRBD1, 6 bases. Germline V gene data show CDR1 as LGHDT and CDR2 as YNNKEL (reference sequence). V shed 0 bases and J shed 1 base, with 15 bases lying between them. The CDR3 contains 17 residues. As DNA, the CDR3 is TGTGCCAGCAGCCAAGAGCTGTCGACAGGAAAGAACACTGAAGCTTTCTTT. Translated, it gives CASSQELSTGKNTEAFF.

The V call is TRBV11-3, the J call TRBJ2-1; no clear D gene. The CDR3 extends over 13 amino acids. Looked up from germline, CDR1 is SGHNT and CDR2 is YENEEA. Between the trimmed V and J ends, which lost 5 bases and 8 bases, there was a span of 13 bases. CDR3 DNA: TGTGCCAGCAGCATTTCAGGTAGGGATGAGCAGTTCTTC. Translation gives CASSISGRDEQFF.

This clone was detected only a few times. The V call is TRBV5-1, the J call TRBJ1-2, with D maybe TRBD1 (5 bases). The V end was cut by 4 bases, the J end by 2 bases, with 15 bases between. CDR3 size: 15 residues. Germline V gene lookup returns CDR1 SGHRS and CDR2 YFSETQ. CDR3 protein: CASSPGPSINYGYTF. The CDR3 coding sequence is TGCGCCAGCAGCCCGGGACCGAGCATAAACTATGGCTACACCTTC.

The rearrangement links TRBV11-1 to TRBJ2-5; TRBD1 matches 7 bases. V gave up 5 bases and J gave up 0 bases; unmatched junction bases: 6. The CDR3 totals 15 residues. The V gene's germline CDR1 is SGHAT and CDR2 FQDESV (reference sequence). CDR3 amino acids: CASSQPTGYQETQYF. CDR3 sequence (DNA): TGTGCCAGCAGCCAACCGACAGGGTACCAAGAGACCCAGTACTTC.

The J gene is TRBJ2-1, the V gene TRBV28; no reliable D call. V lost 7 bases to trimming and J lost 0 bases, with 10 bases between them. The CDR3 is 14 residues long. Per the germline V gene, CDR1 is MDHEN and CDR2 is SYDVKM. The CDR3 DNA is TGTGCCAGCATTGGAGCTGGCTCCTACAATGAGCAGTTCTTC. As protein: CASIGAGSYNEQFF. Based on the CDR3 plus reference TRBV28 and TRBJ2-1, the full variable domain is DVKVTQSSRYLVKRTGEKVFLECVQDMDHENMFWYRQDPGLGLRLIYFSYDVKMKEKGDIPEGYSVSREKKERFSLILESASTNQTSMYLCASIGAGSYNEQFFGPGTRLTVL.

The rearrangement uses TRBV27 and TRBJ1-6; D is unclear. CDR1 and CDR2 (germline): MNHEY, SMNVEV (reference sequence). V lost 5 bases and J 0 bases, leaving 14 bases between the germline ends. There are 17 residues in the CDR3. The CDR3 bases are TGTGCCAGCAGTCCCACCCCCCGAAGCTCCTATAATTCACCCCTCCACTTT. It specifies CASSPTPRSSYNSPLHF.

V usage is TRBV29-1 and J usage is TRBJ2-1; D remains unclear. The CDR3 spans 12 residues. The germline gives CDR1 SQVTM, CDR2 ANQGSEA. V was shortened by 6 bases and J by 0 bases, with 6 bases between the two germline ends. CDR3 residues: CSVGSSYNEQFF. In DNA form, the CDR3 reads TGCAGCGTAGGCAGCTCCTACAATGAGCAGTTCTTC.

This chain links TRBV28 with TRBJ2-3, with 11 nucleotides matching TRBD2. The germline gives CDR1 MDHEN, CDR2 SYDVKM. Trimming removed 2 bases from V and 7 bases from J; junction bases left unmatched: 8. The CDR3 has 16 residues. This chain's CDR3 is CASSLGVAGGQNTQYF. The CDR3 region has the DNA TGTGCCAGCAGTTTAGGGGTAGCGGGGGGGCAAAATACGCAGTATTTT.

About this clone itself: Different DNA sequences within this sample yield the same CDR3. The V call is TRBV20-1, the J call TRBJ2-5; D call uncertain. Germline V gene data show CDR1 as DFQATT and CDR2 as SNEGSKA (reference sequence). The CDR3 extends over 11 amino acids. V lost 1 base, J lost 4 bases, and 4 bases lay in between. The CDR3 sequence: CSARVGETQYF. In nucleotides, the CDR3 is TGCAGTGCTAGAGTAGGAGAGACCCAGTACTTC.

The V gene is TRBV19, the J gene TRBJ2-1; D not resolved. V was cut by 2 bases and J by 3 bases, with 11 bases left in between. The germline V gene encodes CDR1 LNHDA and CDR2 SQIVND (reference sequence). The CDR3 is made up of 15 amino acids. In DNA, the CDR3 is TGTGCCAGTAGTATACCCGCCGAGAGCTACAATGAGCAGTTCTTC. Translation: CASSIPAESYNEQFF. Drawing the rest from reference TRBV19 and TRBJ2-1, the complete variable domain is DGGITQSPKYLFRKEGQNVTLSCEQNLNHDAMYWYRQDPGQGLRLIYYSQIVNDFQKGDIAEGYSVSREKKESFPLTVTSAQKNPTAFYLCASSIPAESYNEQFFGPGTRLTVL.

This chain links TRBV6-5 with TRBJ1-5; no firm D call. The V gene's germline CDR1 is MNHEY and CDR2 SVGAGI. Trimming took 6 bases from V and 5 from J, leaving 14 bases between them. The CDR3 totals 14 residues. This CDR3 reads CASSRDRVYQPQHF. CDR3 DNA sequence: TGTGCCAGCAGCCGAGATCGGGTCTATCAGCCCCAGCATTTT.

This chain links TRBV6-5 with TRBJ2-7; D not certain. In germline, CDR1 is MNHEY, CDR2 SVGAGI. The V and J ends lost 0 bases and 1 base respectively, with 4 bases between them. The CDR3 has 13 residues. The CDR3 nucleotides are TGTGCCAGCAGTTACTCGCTGTCCTACGAGCAGTACTTC. Translating gives CASSYSLSYEQYF.

V gene TRBV20-1 combines with J gene TRBJ1-5; D perhaps matches TRBD1 (6 bases). CDR1 DFQATT and CDR2 SNEGSKA come from the germline V gene (reference sequence). Trimming shortened V by 3 bases and J by 7 bases, and 19 bases separated the two germline ends. This CDR3 has 15 amino acids. CDR3 sequence (DNA): TGCAGTGCTAGTTCTCCAGGGGTGCCCCTCCAGCCCCAGCATTTT. Its translation: CSASSPGVPLQPQHF.

The chain joins TRBV6-2 or TRBV6-3 to TRBJ1-5; possibly TRBD1 for D (6 bases). The CDR3 extends over 17 amino acids. The V gene's germline CDR1 is MNHEY and CDR2 SVGEGT. Trimming removed 4 bases at V and 1 base at J, with 17 bases between. The CDR3 region has the DNA TGTGCCAGCAGTTCGCCGGGGGGCCTTAACAGCAATCAGCCCCAGCATTTT. It is translated as CASSSPGGLNSNQPQHF.